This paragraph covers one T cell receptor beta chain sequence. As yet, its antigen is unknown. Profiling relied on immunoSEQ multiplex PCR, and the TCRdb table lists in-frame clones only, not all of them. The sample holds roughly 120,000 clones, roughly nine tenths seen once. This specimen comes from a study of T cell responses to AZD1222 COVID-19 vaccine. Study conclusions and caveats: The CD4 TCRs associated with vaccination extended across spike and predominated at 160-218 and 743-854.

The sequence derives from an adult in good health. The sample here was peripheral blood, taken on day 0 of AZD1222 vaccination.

CDR3 region: CASSLKEETAQYF. The CDR3 DNA follows: TGTGCCAGCAGCTTAAAGGAGGAGACCGCGCAGTACTTC. The chain combines TRBV7-9 with TRBJ2-7; a possible D gene is TRBD2 (5 bases). The germline gives CDR1 SEHNR, CDR2 FQNEAQ (reference sequence). There are 13 residues in the CDR3. With 2 bases removed from V and 9 bases from J, the gap between germline ends came to 14 bases. The whole variable domain, remainder taken from reference TRBV7-9 and TRBJ2-7, is DTGVSQNPRHKITKRGQNVTFRCDPISEHNRLYWYRQTLGQGPEFLTYFQNEAQLEKSRLLSDRFSAERPKGSFSTLEIQRTEQGDSAMYLCASSLKEETAQYFGPGTRLTVT.